Here is one TCR beta chain with its context. The data were taken from a study of cytomegalovirus exposure and HLA in healthy donors. Primers for the PCR totalled 60 Vbeta and 13 Jbeta. Sequencing was performed with immunoSEQ multiplex PCR; in TCRdb, only in-frame clones are kept and a portion is missing. Of more than 75,000 clones in the sample, approximately 84% are singletons; the top ten hold around 5.6%. V was cut by 2 bases and J by 8 bases, with 13 bases left in between. The CDR3 spans 14 residues. Germline assignment: CDR1 SNHLY and CDR2 FYNNEI. The chain carries TRBV2 and TRBJ2-1; maybe TRBD2 (6 bases). This sequence originates from a woman between 18 and 29 years old in good health and CMV-seropositive. Sequenced sample: PBMCs. DNA for the CDR3: TGTGCCAGCAGTGAATCGGAGGGGTTTTATGAGCAGTTCTTC. This sequence encodes CASSESEGFYEQFF.